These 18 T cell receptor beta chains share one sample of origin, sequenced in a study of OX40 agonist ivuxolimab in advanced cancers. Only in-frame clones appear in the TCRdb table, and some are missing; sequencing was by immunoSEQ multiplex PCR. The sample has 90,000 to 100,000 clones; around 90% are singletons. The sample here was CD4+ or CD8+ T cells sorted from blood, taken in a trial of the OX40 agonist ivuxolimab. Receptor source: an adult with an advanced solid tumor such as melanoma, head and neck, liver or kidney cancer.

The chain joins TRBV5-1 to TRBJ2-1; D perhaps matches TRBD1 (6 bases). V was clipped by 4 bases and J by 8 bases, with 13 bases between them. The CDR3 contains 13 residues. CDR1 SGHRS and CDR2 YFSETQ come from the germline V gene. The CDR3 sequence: CASSPRGGDEQFF. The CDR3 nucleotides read TGCGCCAGCAGCCCCCGTGGGGGCGATGAGCAGTTCTTC. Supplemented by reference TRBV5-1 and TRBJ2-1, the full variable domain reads KAGVTQTPRYLIKTRGQQVTLSCSPISGHRSVSWYQQTPGQGLQFLFEYFSETQRNKGNFPGRFSGRQFSNSRSEMNVSTLELGDSALYLCASSPRGGDEQFFGPGTRLTVL.

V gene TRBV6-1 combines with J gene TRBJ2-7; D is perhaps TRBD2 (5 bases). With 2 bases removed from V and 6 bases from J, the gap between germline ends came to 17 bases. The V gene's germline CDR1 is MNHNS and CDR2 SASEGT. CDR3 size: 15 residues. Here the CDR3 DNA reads TGTGCCAGCAGTGAATGGCCGGGGAAGAGGGCCGAGCAGTACTTC. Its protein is CASSEWPGKRAEQYF.

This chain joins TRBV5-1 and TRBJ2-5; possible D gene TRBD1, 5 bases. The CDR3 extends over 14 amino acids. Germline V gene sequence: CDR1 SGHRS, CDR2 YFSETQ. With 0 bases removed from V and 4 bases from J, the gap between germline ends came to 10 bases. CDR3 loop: CASSLEGRRETQYF. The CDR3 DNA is TGCGCCAGCAGCTTGGAGGGGCGGAGAGAGACCCAGTACTTC.

The CDR3, as DNA: TGTGCCAGCAGCTTCAGGGATTACGAGCAGTACTTC. Its translation: CASSFRDYEQYF. The chain employs TRBV13 and TRBJ2-7; weak D call: TRBD1 (5 bases). From germline, CDR1 is PRHDT and CDR2 FYEKMQ (reference sequence). The V and J ends lost 3 bases and 4 bases respectively, with 7 bases between them. The CDR3 extends over 12 amino acids.

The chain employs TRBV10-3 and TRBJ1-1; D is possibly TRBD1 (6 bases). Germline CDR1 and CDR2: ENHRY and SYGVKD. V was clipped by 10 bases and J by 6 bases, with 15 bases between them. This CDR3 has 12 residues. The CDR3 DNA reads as TGTGCCACCACCCCGGGGGGCCCTGAAGCTTTCTTT. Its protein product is CATTPGGPEAFF.

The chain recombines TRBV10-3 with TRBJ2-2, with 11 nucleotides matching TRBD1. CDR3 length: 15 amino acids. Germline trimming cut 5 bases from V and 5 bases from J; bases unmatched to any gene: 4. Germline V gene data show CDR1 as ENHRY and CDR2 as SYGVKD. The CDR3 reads CAISRDRGETGELFF. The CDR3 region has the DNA TGTGCCATCAGTAGGGACAGGGGGGAAACCGGGGAGCTGTTTTTT.

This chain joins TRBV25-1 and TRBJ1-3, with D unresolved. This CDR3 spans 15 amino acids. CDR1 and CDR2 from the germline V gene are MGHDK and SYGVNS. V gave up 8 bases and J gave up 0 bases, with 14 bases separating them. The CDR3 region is CASERSQVSGNTIYF. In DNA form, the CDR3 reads TGTGCCAGCGAACGGTCCCAGGTCTCTGGAAACACCATATATTTT.

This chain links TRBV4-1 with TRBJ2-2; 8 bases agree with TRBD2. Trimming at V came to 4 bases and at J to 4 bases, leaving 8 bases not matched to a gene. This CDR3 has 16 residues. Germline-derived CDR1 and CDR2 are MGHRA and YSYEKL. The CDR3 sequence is CASSPARAGGTGELFF. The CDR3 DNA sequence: TGCGCCAGCAGCCCCGCGAGGGCGGGGGGCACCGGGGAGCTGTTTTTT.

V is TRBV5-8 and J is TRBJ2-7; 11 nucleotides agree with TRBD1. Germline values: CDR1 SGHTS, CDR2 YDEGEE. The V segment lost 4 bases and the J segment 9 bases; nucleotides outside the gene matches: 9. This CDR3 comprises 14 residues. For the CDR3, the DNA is TGTGCCAGCAGCAGGACTGGGACAGGGGGAGGGCAGTACTTC. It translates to CASSRTGTGGGQYF.

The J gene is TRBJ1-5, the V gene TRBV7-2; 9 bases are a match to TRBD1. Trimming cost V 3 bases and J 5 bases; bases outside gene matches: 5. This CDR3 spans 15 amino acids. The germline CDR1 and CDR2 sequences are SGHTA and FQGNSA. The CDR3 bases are TGTGCCAGCAGCTTGGGACAGGGTGGAGATCAGCCCCAGCATTTT. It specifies CASSLGQGGDQPQHF.

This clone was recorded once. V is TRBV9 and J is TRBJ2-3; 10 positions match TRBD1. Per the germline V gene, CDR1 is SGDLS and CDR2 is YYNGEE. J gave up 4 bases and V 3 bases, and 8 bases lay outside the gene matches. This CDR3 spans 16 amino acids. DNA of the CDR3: TGTGCCAGCAGCGGACTTGGGACAGGGGTGCCAGATACGCAGTATTTT. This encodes CASSGLGTGVPDTQYF.

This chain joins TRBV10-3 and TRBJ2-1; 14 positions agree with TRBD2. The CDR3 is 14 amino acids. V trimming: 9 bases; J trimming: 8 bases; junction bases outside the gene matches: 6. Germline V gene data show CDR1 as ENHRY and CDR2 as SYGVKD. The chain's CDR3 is CAIGTSGGGDEQFF. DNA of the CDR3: TGTGCCATAGGGACTAGCGGGGGTGGCGATGAGCAGTTCTTC.

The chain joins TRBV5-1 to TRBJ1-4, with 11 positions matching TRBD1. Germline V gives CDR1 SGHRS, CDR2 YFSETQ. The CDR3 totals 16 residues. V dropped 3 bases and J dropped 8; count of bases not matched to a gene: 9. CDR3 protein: CASSSAPGTGGEKLFF. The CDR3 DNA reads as TGCGCCAGCAGCTCTGCGCCCGGGACAGGGGGGGAAAAACTGTTTTTT.

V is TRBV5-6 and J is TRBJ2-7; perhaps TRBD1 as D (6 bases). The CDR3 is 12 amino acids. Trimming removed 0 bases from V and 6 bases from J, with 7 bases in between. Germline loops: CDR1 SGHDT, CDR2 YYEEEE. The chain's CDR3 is CASSLGQVEQYF. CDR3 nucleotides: TGTGCCAGCAGCTTGGGACAGGTCGAGCAGTACTTC.

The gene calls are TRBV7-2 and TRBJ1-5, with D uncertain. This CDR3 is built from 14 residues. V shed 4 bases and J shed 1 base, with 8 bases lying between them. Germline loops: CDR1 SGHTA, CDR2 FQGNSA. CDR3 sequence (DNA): TGTGCCAGCAGCTCCCTGGGGAGCAATCAGCCCCAGCATTTT. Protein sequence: CASSSLGSNQPQHF.

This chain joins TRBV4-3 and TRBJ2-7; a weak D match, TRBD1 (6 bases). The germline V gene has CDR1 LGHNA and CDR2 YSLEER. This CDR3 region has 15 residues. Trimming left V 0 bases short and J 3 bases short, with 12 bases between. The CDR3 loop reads CASSQEWGPSYEQYF. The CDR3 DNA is TGCGCCAGCAGCCAAGAGTGGGGGCCTAGCTACGAGCAGTACTTC.

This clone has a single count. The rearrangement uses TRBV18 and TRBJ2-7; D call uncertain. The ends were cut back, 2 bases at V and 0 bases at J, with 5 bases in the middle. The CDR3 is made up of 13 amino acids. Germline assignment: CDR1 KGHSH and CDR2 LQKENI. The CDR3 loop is CASSPGNSYEQYF. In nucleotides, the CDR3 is TGTGCCAGCTCACCAGGAAACTCCTACGAGCAGTACTTC. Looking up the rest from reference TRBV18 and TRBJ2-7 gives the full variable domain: NAGVMQNPRHLVRRRGQEARLRCSPMKGHSHVYWYRQLPEEGLKFMVYLQKENIIDESGMPKERFSAEFPKEGPSILRIQQVVRGDSAAYFCASSPGNSYEQYFGPGTRLTVT.

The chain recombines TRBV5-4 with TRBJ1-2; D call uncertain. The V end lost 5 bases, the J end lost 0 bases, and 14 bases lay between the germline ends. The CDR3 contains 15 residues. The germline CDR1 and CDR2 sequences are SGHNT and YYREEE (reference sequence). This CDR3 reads CASREQRWTNYGYTF. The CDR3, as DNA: TGTGCCAGCAGGGAGCAGCGTTGGACTAACTATGGCTACACCTTC.